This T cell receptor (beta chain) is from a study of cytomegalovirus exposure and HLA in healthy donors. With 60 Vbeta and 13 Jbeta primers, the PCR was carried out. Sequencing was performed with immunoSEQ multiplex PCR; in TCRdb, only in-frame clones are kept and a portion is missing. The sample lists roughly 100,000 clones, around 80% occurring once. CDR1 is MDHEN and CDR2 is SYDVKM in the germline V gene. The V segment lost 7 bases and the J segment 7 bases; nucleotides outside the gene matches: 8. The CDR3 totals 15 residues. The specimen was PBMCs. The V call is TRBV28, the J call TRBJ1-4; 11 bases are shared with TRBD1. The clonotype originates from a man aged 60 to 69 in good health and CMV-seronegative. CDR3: CASTERTGGSEKLFF. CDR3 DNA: TGTGCCAGCACCGAACGGACAGGGGGCAGTGAAAAACTGTTTTTT. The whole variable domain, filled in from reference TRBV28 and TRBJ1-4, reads DVKVTQSSRYLVKRTGEKVFLECVQDMDHENMFWYRQDPGLGLRLIYFSYDVKMKEKGDIPEGYSVSREKKERFSLILESASTNQTSMYLCASTERTGGSEKLFFGSGTQLSVL.